This T cell receptor (beta chain) was captured in a study of T cell repertoires in cytomegalovirus infection. The wider study: Recently described HLA-C-restricted plus well-studied HLA-B-restricted CMV epitopes were used. TCR beta signatures that were public indicated CMV infection and matching HLA type. Study-level findings and limits: The study found HLA-C-restricted CMV-specific TCR beta clonotypes dominating the ex vivo response. Cumulative frequency of public TCR beta families picked out carriers of CMV plus the relevant HLA.

TCRdb analysed the reads with MiXCR anew, one entry per CDR3 protein. The sample records more than 250,000 distinct CDR3 sequences, about 25% being singletons. The germline gives CDR1 SGHNT, CDR2 YYREEE (reference sequence). The CDR3 totals 16 residues. V lost 6 bases and J lost 2; bases outside the gene matches: 12. This clonotype turned up a few times. Its antigen remains unknown. The V gene is TRBV5-4, the J gene TRBJ1-2; TRBD1 agrees at 8 bases. Sequenced material: cultured PBMCs, taken from culture after CMV antigen stimulation. The TCR originated in a human donor in good health (CMV status not recorded). Some clones in this sample may be carry-over from other donors' samples. DNA of the CDR3: TGTGCCAGCACCCCTTGGTCGCCAGGGGGCAACTATGGCTACACCTTC. Translated: CASTPWSPGGNYGYTF.